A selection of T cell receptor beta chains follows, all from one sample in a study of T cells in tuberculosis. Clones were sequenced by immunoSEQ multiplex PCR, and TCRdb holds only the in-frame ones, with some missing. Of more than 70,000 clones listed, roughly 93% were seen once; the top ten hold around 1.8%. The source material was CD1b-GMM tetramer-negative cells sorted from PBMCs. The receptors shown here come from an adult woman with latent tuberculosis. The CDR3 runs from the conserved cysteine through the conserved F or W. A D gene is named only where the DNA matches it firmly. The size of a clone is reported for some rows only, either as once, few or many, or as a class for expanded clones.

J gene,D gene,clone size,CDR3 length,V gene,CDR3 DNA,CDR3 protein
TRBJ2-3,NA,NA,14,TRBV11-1,TGTGCCAGCAGCTCGCGGGGGCCGGGAGATACGCAGTATTTT,CASSSRGPGDTQYF
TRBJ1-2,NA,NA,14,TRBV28,TGTGCCAGCAGTTTGTACCCTCCCGGTCATGGCTACACCTTC,CASSLYPPGHGYTF
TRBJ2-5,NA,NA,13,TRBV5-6,TGTGCCAGCAGCTTGGCCAAGCGAGAGACCCAGTACTTC,CASSLAKRETQYF
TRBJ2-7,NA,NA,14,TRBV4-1,TGCGCCAGCAGCCCAGAGTTTAGCTCCTACGAGCAGTACTTC,CASSPEFSSYEQYF
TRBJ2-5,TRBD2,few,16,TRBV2,TGTGCCAGCAGTCGGACTAGCGGGGGGGCCAAAGGGACCCAGTACTTC,CASSRTSGGAKGTQYF
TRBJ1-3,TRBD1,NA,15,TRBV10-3,TGTGCCATCAGTGCGGGGACAGCCTCTGGAAACACCATATATTTT,CAISAGTASGNTIYF
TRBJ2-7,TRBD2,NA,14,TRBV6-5,TGTGCCACCTCTACTAGCGGGGCAACCTACGAGCAGTACTTC,CATSTSGATYEQYF
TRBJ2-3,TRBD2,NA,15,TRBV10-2,TGCGCCAGCAGTGCAGCGGGGGGGAGCACAGATACGCAGTATTTT,CASSAAGGSTDTQYF
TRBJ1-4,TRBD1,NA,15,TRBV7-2,TGTGCCAGCAGCTTATTAGGGGGCAGCTCAGAAAAACTGTTTTTT,CASSLLGGSSEKLFF
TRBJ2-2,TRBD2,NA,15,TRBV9,TGTGCCAGCAGCGTAGCCGGGACTAGTTTCGGGGAGCTGTTTTTT,CASSVAGTSFGELFF
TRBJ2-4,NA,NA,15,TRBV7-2,TGTGCCAGCAGCTTAACGACAGGTCCCAAAAACATTCAGTACTTC,CASSLTTGPKNIQYF
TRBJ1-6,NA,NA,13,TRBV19,TGTGCCAGTAGGGCCGGAGGCAGTTCCCCCCTCCACTTT,CASRAGGSSPLHF
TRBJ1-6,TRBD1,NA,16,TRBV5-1,TGCGCCAGCAGCTTGGAGGGGACAGCCTATAATTCACCCCTCCACTTT,CASSLEGTAYNSPLHF
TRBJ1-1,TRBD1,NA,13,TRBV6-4,TGTGCCAGCAGAGGACAGGGGGCGACTGAAGCTTTCTTT,CASRGQGATEAFF
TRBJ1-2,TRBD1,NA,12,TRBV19,TGTGCCAGTAATGACAGGGGGCTTGGCTACACCTTC,CASNDRGLGYTF
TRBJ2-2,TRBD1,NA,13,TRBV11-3,TGTGCCAGCAGCTTAGTCCTCGGGACAGGCCTCTTTTTT,CASSLVLGTGLFF
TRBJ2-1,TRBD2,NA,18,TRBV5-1,TGCGCCAGCAGCGGGGGACTAGCGGGGGGGAGCTCCTACAATGAGCAGTTCTTC,CASSGGLAGGSSYNEQFF